The clone carrying this TCR beta chain turned up a few times. The antigen remains unidentified. The data derive from a study of response to subunit inactivated influenza vaccine. Study-level findings and limits: After each seasonal influenza vaccination, few new T cells are recruited, the authors suggested.

TCRdb processed the RT-PCR reads anew with MiXCR; each CDR3 protein has one entry. Of around 300,000 distinct CDR3 sequences in the sample, 22% were seen once. CDR3 length equals 13 residues. V shed 3 bases and J shed 6 bases, with 11 bases lying between them. The germline V gene encodes CDR1 MDHEN and CDR2 SYDVKM. Sample: PBMCs from blood, taken approximately 20 months after vaccination. The origin of this receptor is a man aged 50-75 years who received an inactivated influenza vaccine. The chain employs TRBV28 and TRBJ1-2; D may be TRBD1 (6 bases). The chain's CDR3 is CASSLTGTNGYTF. CDR3 DNA: TGTGCCAGCAGTTTGACCGGGACAAATGGCTACACCTTC.